This T cell receptor (beta chain) came from a study of OX40 agonist ivuxolimab in advanced cancers. Across the whole study: Every 2 weeks, ivuxolimab was infused into the patients intravenously at between 0.01 and 10 mg/kg. Among those enrolled, mean age was about 58 years (range roughly 20 to 85) and 75% to 90% were male.

Germline CDR1 and CDR2: MDHEN and SYDVKM. V gave up 7 bases and J gave up 4 bases; unmatched junction bases: 9. The CDR3 runs 16 residues. Generated by immunoSEQ multiplex PCR, the TCRdb table keeps only in-frame clones and is missing some. The repertoire consists of about 35,000 clones, with 76% occurring once and the leading ten covering around a quarter. As to this clone: Its antigen is as yet unknown.

Study-wide points: Clonal expansion from baseline to week 6 occurred in both CD4+ and CD8+ T cells. Averaging showed that CD8+ T cells had more expanded clones than CD4+ did.

The sequencing here drew on CD4+ or CD8+ T cells sorted from blood, taken in a trial of the OX40 agonist ivuxolimab. This sequence joins TRBV28 and TRBJ2-2, with 10 bases that match TRBD2. The receptor's source is an adult with an advanced solid tumor such as melanoma, head and neck, liver or kidney cancer. CDR3 DNA sequence: TGTGCCAGCATAGCGGGGGGTCTTCTCAGCACCGGGGAGCTGTTTTTT. Encoded protein: CASIAGGLLSTGELFF.